The following is a TCR beta chain sequence with its context. Enrolled during active infection, Seattle patients were then followed longitudinally. This specimen belongs to a study of blood T cell repertoires in COVID-19. Study summary: The United States, Italy and Spain were the sources of the acute and convalescent COVID-19 samples. The analysed material was cDNA or gDNA that came from T cells, B-cell-depleted T cells, or PBMCs.

Original processing methods: Researchers report that nucleated cell counts were estimated from reference gene primer amplification. TCRdb's copy holds only in-frame clones and misses some; the assay was immunoSEQ multiplex PCR. Clonal size and the V and J genes are those of that table, whereas D and trimming came from the DNA. The table includes about 160,000 clones, 79% detected once. The germline V gene has CDR1 SQVTM and CDR2 ANQGSEA. The CDR3 has 14 residues. The J segment lost 7 bases and the V segment lost 6 bases, leaving 7 bases of the junction unmatched. Sequencing input: peripheral blood. This chain uses TRBV29-1 with TRBJ2-2, with 11 bases lining up with TRBD2. The receptor was derived from a woman aged 55-69 years with COVID-19, enrolled during active disease. The CDR3 DNA sequence: TGCAGCGTCCAACTAGCGGGGGTGGGCGGGGAGCTGTTTTTT. Translating it yields CSVQLAGVGGELFF.